Listed below are T cell receptor beta chains from one sample, sequenced in a study of long-term antiretroviral therapy in people with HIV. TCRdb's copy holds only in-frame clones and misses some; the assay was immunoSEQ multiplex PCR. Of 25,000 to 35,000 clones listed, approximately 96% are singletons. The sequenced sample was unsorted PBMCs, obtained roughly 6.4 years after starting antiretroviral therapy. The origin of the receptors is a man aged 25 to 40 with HIV. CDR3s include the opening cysteine and the closing phenylalanine or tryptophan. D genes are given only for firm matches. Clone size is stated in some rows and not others, as once, few, many or a class when expanded.

>TRBV7-9|.|.|TRBJ2-1
CASSFTQTNNEQFF
TGTGCCAGCAGCTTTACTCAGACTAACAATGAGCAGTTCTTC
>TRBV4-1|once|.|TRBJ1-6
CASSGPAEPLHF
TGCGCCAGCAGCGGGCCCGCTGAACCCCTCCACTTT
>TRBV4-1|once|.|TRBJ2-7
CASSQDKSSDEQYF
TGCGCCAGCAGCCAAGACAAGTCGAGCGACGAGCAGTACTTC
>TRBV6-5|.|TRBD1|TRBJ2-7
CASSYGDRGSYEQYF
TGTGCCAGCAGTTACGGGGACAGGGGATCCTACGAGCAGTACTTC
>TRBV7-8|.|TRBD2|TRBJ2-5
CASSQGLGEGETQYF
TGTGCCAGCAGCCAGGGACTAGGGGAGGGGGAGACCCAGTACTTC
>TRBV7-8|.|.|TRBJ1-5
CASSQFQGPSQPQHF
TGTGCCAGCAGTCAATTTCAGGGTCCTAGTCAGCCCCAGCATTTT
>TRBV4-2|.|.|TRBJ1-3
CASSQATTGNTIYF
TGTGCCAGCAGCCAAGCCACTACAGGAAACACCATATATTTT
>TRBV11-2|.|.|TRBJ1-1
CASSSYPRGANTEAFF
TGTGCCAGCAGCTCATATCCCCGGGGTGCGAACACTGAAGCTTTCTTT
>TRBV5-3|.|TRBD1|TRBJ1-2
CARSLGAGQGTGYGYTF
TGTGCCAGAAGCTTGGGAGCGGGACAGGGAACCGGCTATGGCTACACCTTC
>TRBV2|.|.|TRBJ1-1
CASSVETLLNTEAFF
TGTGCCAGCAGTGTCGAAACACTTCTAAACACTGAAGCTTTCTTT
>TRBV9|.|.|TRBJ2-7
CASSVGHSYEQYF
TGTGCCAGCAGCGTGGGACACTCCTACGAGCAGTACTTC
>TRBV11-2|.|.|TRBJ2-5
CASSLDTETQYF
TGTGCCAGCAGCTTAGATACGGAGACCCAGTACTTC
>TRBV9|.|TRBD2|TRBJ2-7
CASSASGTSGGEQYF
TGTGCCAGCAGCGCCTCCGGGACTAGCGGGGGCGAGCAGTACTTC
>TRBV18|.|.|TRBJ1-1
CASSPPPRLGDTEAFF
TGTGCCAGCTCACCTCCCCCGAGATTGGGCGACACTGAAGCTTTCTTT
>TRBV27|.|TRBD1|TRBJ2-7
CASSSGQGYEQYF
TGTGCCAGCAGTTCGGGACAGGGGTACGAGCAGTACTTC
>TRBV9|.|.|TRBJ1-2
CASSVFESSSYGYTF
TGTGCCAGCAGCGTATTTGAGTCTTCAAGCTATGGCTACACCTTC
>TRBV27|.|TRBD2|TRBJ2-5
CASSFSGGAQETQYF
TGTGCCAGCAGTTTTAGCGGGGGGGCACAAGAGACCCAGTACTTC
>TRBV2|.|TRBD1|TRBJ1-4
CASRGGQGASEKLFF
TGTGCCAGCAGGGGCGGACAGGGGGCAAGTGAAAAACTGTTTTTT
>TRBV7-9|.|TRBD1|TRBJ1-6
CASSPRDRVSPLHF
TGTGCCAGCAGCCCCCGGGACAGAGTTTCACCCCTCCACTTT
>TRBV11-2|once|TRBD2|TRBJ2-1
CASSLSGLTAEQFF
TGTGCCAGCAGCTTGTCGGGACTAACAGCTGAGCAGTTCTTC
>TRBV6-6|.|.|TRBJ1-5
CASCASSPGNQPQHF
TGTGCCAGCTGCGCGTCCAGCCCGGGCAATCAGCCCCAGCATTTT
>TRBV30|.|TRBD1|TRBJ1-5
CAWNGGQGSNQPQHF
TGTGCCTGGAACGGGGGACAGGGGAGCAATCAGCCCCAGCATTTT
>TRBV4-3|.|.|TRBJ2-5
CASSQDRAAETQYF
TGCGCCAGCAGCCAAGACCGAGCGGCAGAGACCCAGTACTTC
>TRBV5-4|.|TRBD2|TRBJ2-1
CASRAPSQRGANEQFF
TGTGCCAGCAGAGCCCCCTCACAGCGGGGGGCCAATGAGCAGTTCTTC
>TRBV9|.|.|TRBJ2-7
CASSVGAAKGSGYEQYF
TGTGCCAGCAGCGTAGGTGCGGCGAAGGGATCCGGGTACGAGCAGTACTTC
>TRBV18|.|TRBD2|TRBJ2-1
CASSGEASGRSEQFF
TGTGCCAGCTCGGGAGAGGCTAGCGGGAGATCTGAGCAGTTCTTC
>TRBV15|.|TRBD1|TRBJ2-2
CATSKGGRRVSGELFF
TGTGCCACCAGCAAAGGGGGCAGAAGGGTTTCCGGGGAGCTGTTTTTT
>TRBV4-3|once|.|TRBJ1-5
CASSQEQGVGQPQHF
TGCGCCAGCAGCCAAGAACAGGGAGTTGGTCAGCCCCAGCATTTT
>TRBV4-2|.|.|TRBJ1-2
CASSQEFGWGAANYGYTF
TGTGCCAGCAGCCAAGAATTCGGATGGGGAGCTGCTAACTATGGCTACACCTTC
>TRBV11-2|.|.|TRBJ2-7
CASSGQAVGLEAYEQYF
TGTGCCAGCAGCGGCCAGGCAGTCGGGTTGGAAGCCTACGAGCAGTACTTC
>TRBV25-1|.|.|TRBJ2-7
CARGGPSLTYEQYF
TGTGCCAGGGGGGGACCTAGCCTAACCTACGAGCAGTACTTC
>TRBV9|.|.|TRBJ2-7
CASSVVGQGEQYF
TGTGCCAGCAGCGTAGTTGGTCAAGGCGAGCAGTACTTC
>TRBV9|once|TRBD1|TRBJ2-7
CASSIAPGQYEQYF
TGTGCCAGCAGCATCGCGCCGGGACAGTACGAGCAGTACTTC
>TRBV7-6|.|TRBD1|TRBJ2-7
CASSLAHAAGGGYEQYF
TGTGCCAGCAGCTTAGCGCATGCAGCAGGGGGCGGCTACGAGCAGTACTTC
>TRBV7-9|.|.|TRBJ2-7
CASSRDSFDEQYF
TGTGCCAGCAGCAGAGACAGTTTCGACGAGCAGTACTTC
>TRBV4-3|.|TRBD1|TRBJ1-5
CASSPVPGQVGGSNSNQPQHF
TGCGCCAGCAGCCCTGTACCGGGACAGGTGGGAGGATCAAATAGCAATCAGCCCCAGCATTTT